These 2 T cell receptor beta chains share one sample of origin, sequenced in a study of shared clonotypes between healthy human individuals. Using immunoSEQ multiplex PCR, the repertoire was profiled, and TCRdb retains in-frame clones only, with some absent. The sample yields hundreds of thousands of clones, 90% to 96% seen once. Sequences were obtained from naive CD4+ T cells sorted from blood. Subset specified: CD45RA+ positively selected. These receptors originate from a woman aged 30 to 39 in good health.

This rearrangement joins TRBV14 to TRBJ2-7; 10 bases are shared with TRBD2. CDR1 is SGHDN and CDR2 is FVKESK in the germline V gene. The ends lost 6 bases at V and 4 bases at J; junction bases unmatched: 9. This CDR3 is 15 amino acids long. The CDR3 is CASSPIPSGSYEQYF. CDR3 in DNA: TGTGCCAGCAGTCCCATCCCTAGCGGGAGTTACGAGCAGTACTTC.

V usage is TRBV2 and J usage is TRBJ1-3; D not resolved. With 3 bases removed from V and 1 base from J, the gap between germline ends came to 10 bases. Germline V gene lookup returns CDR1 SNHLY and CDR2 FYNNEI. The CDR3 is 15 residues long. CDR3 sequence: CASSEFRRSGNTIYF. The CDR3 nucleotides are TGTGCCAGCAGTGAGTTTAGGAGGTCTGGAAACACCATATATTTT.